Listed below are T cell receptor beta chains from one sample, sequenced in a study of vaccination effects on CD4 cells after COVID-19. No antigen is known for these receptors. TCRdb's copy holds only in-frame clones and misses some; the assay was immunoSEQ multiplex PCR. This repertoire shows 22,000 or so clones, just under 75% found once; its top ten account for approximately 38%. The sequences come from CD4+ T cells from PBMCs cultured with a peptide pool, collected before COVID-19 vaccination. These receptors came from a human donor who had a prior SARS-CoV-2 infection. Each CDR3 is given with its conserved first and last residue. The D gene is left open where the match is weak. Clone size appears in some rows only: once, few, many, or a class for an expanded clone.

DNA: TGTGCCAGCAGCCCCCCTGGACTAGCGGGGTACTACTACGAGCAGTACTTC; CDR3: CASSPPGLAGYYYEQYF; V: TRBV3-1/TRBV3-2; length: 17; J: TRBJ2-7; D: TRBD2; size: few
DNA: TGCGCCAGCAGCCAGACAGGGGCCACCGGGGAGCTGTTTTTT; CDR3: CASSQTGATGELFF; V: TRBV5-1; length: 14; J: TRBJ2-2; D: TRBD1; size: -
DNA: TGTGCCAGCAGCTTGGACAGGGGATGGACCGGGGAGCTGTTTTTT; CDR3: CASSLDRGWTGELFF; V: TRBV5-6; length: 15; J: TRBJ2-2; D: TRBD1; size: -
DNA: TGTGCCAGCAGTTCACAGTCCGGGGAGCTGTTTTTT; CDR3: CASSSQSGELFF; V: TRBV12-3/TRBV12-4; length: 12; J: TRBJ2-2; D: -; size: -
DNA: TGTGCCAGCAGCCGCGTTGGAGGGGGTTTGCCCGGGGAGCTGTTTTTT; CDR3: CASSRVGGGLPGELFF; V: TRBV7-9; length: 16; J: TRBJ2-2; D: -; size: -
DNA: TGTGCCAGCAGCCCCGGGACTAGCGAATACGAGCAGTACTTC; CDR3: CASSPGTSEYEQYF; V: TRBV7-9; length: 14; J: TRBJ2-7; D: TRBD2; size: few
DNA: TGTGCCATAGAAGGGGACACCTACGAGCAGTACTTC; CDR3: CAIEGDTYEQYF; V: TRBV10-3; length: 12; J: TRBJ2-7; D: -; size: once
DNA: TGTGCCAGCAGCTCGACTAGCGGGTCCTACAATGAGCAGTTCTTC; CDR3: CASSSTSGSYNEQFF; V: TRBV7-3; length: 15; J: TRBJ2-1; D: TRBD2; size: -
DNA: TGTGCCAGCAGTTACTCCCTCGGGACAGCACTCTACGAGCAGTACTTC; CDR3: CASSYSLGTALYEQYF; V: TRBV6-2/TRBV6-3; length: 16; J: TRBJ2-7; D: TRBD1; size: -
DNA: TGTGCCAGCAGCCGTGGACGGTTTAACTATGGCTACACCTTC; CDR3: CASSRGRFNYGYTF; V: TRBV3-1/TRBV3-2; length: 14; J: TRBJ1-2; D: -; size: -
DNA: TGCGCCAGCAGCTACCCGGAAGGCTCCATGGGCGGGGAGCTGTTTTTT; CDR3: CASSYPEGSMGGELFF; V: TRBV4-1; length: 16; J: TRBJ2-2; D: -; size: -
DNA: TGTGCCAGCAGCTTGTCGCTAGTCCAAGAGACCCAGTACTTC; CDR3: CASSLSLVQETQYF; V: TRBV5-4; length: 14; J: TRBJ2-5; D: -; size: -
DNA: TGCGCCAGCAGCTTGGCGCCAGTATCTTACGATGAGCAGTTCTTC; CDR3: CASSLAPVSYDEQFF; V: TRBV5-1; length: 15; J: TRBJ2-1; D: -; size: once